This T cell receptor beta chain appears in the sequencing data of a study of cytomegalovirus exposure and HLA in healthy donors. Study outcomes and limitations: The majority of TCR sequences were rare, yet some public TCRs appeared in many donors. It was 150 or so TCR beta chains that were listed as cytomegalovirus-associated.

About this clone: Its target is unknown.

CDR3 length: 15 residues. V was trimmed by 7 bases and J by 2 bases, leaving 18 bases between them. Germline loops: CDR1 MNHNS, CDR2 SASEGT. TCRdb's table, derived via immunoSEQ multiplex PCR, lists solely in-frame clones and lacks some. The sample includes some 140,000 clones, approximately 87% of them seen just once. The genes are TRBV6-1 and TRBJ2-7; maybe TRBD1 (7 bases). Material: PBMCs. The source is a man aged 18 to 30 in good health and CMV-seronegative. The DNA for the CDR3 is TGTGCCAGCACCTCTTCCCAGGGGGGACCCTACGAGCAGTACTTC. Translated, it gives CASTSSQGGPYEQYF.